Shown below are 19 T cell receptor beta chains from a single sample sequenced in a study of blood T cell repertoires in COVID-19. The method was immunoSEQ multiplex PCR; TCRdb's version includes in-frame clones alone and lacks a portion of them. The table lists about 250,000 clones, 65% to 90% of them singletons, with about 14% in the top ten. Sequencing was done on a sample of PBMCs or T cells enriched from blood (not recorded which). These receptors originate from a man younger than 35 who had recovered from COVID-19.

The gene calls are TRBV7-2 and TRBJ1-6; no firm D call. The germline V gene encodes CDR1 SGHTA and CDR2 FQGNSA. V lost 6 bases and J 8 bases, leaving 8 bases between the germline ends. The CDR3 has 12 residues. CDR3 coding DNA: TGTGCCAGCAGACTTCACGATTCACCCCTCCACTTT. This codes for CASRLHDSPLHF. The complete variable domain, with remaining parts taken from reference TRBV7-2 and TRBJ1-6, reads GAGVSQSPSNKVTEKGKDVELRCDPISGHTALYWYRQSLGQGLEFLIYFQGNSAPDKSGLPSDRFSAERTGGSVSTLTIQRTQQEDSAVYLCASRLHDSPLHFGNGTRLTVT.

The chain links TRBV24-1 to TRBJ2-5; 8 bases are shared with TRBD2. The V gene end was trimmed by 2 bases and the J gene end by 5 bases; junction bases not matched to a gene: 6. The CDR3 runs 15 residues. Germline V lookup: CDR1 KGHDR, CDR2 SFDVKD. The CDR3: CATSDSSQREETQYF. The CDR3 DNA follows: TGTGCCACCAGTGATTCCTCGCAGCGGGAGGAGACCCAGTACTTC.

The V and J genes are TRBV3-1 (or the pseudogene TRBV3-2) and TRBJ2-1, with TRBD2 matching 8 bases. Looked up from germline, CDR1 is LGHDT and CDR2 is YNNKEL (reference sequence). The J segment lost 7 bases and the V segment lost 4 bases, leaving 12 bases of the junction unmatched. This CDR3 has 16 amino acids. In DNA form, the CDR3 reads TGTGCCAGCAGCCTCCTGGGGGCGGGGGGTCAGAATGAGCAGTTCTTC. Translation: CASSLLGAGGQNEQFF.

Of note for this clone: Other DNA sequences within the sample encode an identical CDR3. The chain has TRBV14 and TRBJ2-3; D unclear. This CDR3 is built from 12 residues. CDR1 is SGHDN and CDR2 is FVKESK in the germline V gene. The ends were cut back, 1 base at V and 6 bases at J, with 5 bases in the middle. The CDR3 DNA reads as TGTGCCAGCAGCCAAGTCAGGGATACGCAGTATTTT. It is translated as CASSQVRDTQYF.

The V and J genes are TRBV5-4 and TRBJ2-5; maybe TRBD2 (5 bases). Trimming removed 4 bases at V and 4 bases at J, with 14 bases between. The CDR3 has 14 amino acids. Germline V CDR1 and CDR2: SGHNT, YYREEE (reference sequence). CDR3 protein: CASSPSASPETQYF. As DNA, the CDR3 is TGTGCCAGCAGCCCCTCTGCTAGCCCAGAGACCCAGTACTTC.

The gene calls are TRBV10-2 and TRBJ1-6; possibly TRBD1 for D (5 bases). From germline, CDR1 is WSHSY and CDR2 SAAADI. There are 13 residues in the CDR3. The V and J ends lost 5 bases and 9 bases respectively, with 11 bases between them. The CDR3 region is CASSIQVSSPLHF. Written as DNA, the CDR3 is TGCGCCAGCAGTATACAGGTCTCTTCACCCCTCCACTTT.

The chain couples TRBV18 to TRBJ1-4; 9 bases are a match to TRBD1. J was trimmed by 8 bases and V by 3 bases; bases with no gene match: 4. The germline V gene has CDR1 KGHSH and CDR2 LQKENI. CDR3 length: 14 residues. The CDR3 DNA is TGTGCCAGCTCACCGGGGACAGGGATGGAAAAACTGTTTTTT. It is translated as CASSPGTGMEKLFF.

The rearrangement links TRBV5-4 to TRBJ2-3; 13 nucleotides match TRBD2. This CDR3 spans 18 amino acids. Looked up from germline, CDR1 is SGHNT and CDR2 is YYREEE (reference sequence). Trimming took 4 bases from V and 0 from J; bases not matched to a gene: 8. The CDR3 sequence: CASSKGLAGAISTDTQYF. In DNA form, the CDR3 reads TGTGCCAGCAGCAAAGGACTAGCGGGAGCTATTAGCACAGATACGCAGTATTTT.

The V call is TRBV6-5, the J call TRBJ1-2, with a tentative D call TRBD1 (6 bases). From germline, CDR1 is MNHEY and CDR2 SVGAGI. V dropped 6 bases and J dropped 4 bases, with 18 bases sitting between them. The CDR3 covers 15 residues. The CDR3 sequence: CASSPDRISPYGYTF. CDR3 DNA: TGTGCCAGCAGCCCAGACAGGATTAGTCCCTATGGCTACACCTTC.

The CDR3 nucleotides read TGTGCCAGCAGTGAATGGGAGGTAAACACCGGGGAGCTGTTTTTT. This sequence encodes CASSEWEVNTGELFF. This chain connects TRBV2 to TRBJ2-2; TRBD2 might be the D (6 bases). CDR1 is SNHLY and CDR2 is FYNNEI in the germline V gene. Trimming took 2 bases from V and 2 from J, leaving 9 bases between them. CDR3 length equals 15 residues.

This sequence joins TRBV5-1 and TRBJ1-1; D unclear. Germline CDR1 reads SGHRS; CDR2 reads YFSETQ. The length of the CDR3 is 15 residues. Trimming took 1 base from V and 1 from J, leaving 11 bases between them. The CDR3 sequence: CASSLLLATNTEAFF. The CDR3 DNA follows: TGCGCCAGCAGCTTGCTACTTGCAACGAACACTGAAGCTTTCTTT.

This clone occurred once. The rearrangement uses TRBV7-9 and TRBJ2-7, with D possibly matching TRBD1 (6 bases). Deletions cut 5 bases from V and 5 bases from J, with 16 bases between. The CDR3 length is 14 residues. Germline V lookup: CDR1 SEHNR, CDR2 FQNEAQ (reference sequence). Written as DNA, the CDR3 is TGTGCCAGCAGCGAGGGACATACAGCCAACGAGCAGTACTTC. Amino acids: CASSEGHTANEQYF.

Here the CDR3 reads CASSKVGGNYSNQPQHF. The CDR3 bases are TGTGCCAGCAGCAAAGTGGGAGGGAATTATAGCAATCAGCCCCAGCATTTT. This chain links TRBV21-1 with TRBJ1-5. TRBV21-1 is a pseudogene segment. This CDR3 has 17 amino acids.

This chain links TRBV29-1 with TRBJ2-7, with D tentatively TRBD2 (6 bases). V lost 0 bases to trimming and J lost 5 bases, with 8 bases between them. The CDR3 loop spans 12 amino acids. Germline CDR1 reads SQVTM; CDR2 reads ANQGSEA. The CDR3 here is CSVEEEGDEQYF. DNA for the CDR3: TGCAGCGTTGAAGAGGAGGGTGACGAGCAGTACTTC.

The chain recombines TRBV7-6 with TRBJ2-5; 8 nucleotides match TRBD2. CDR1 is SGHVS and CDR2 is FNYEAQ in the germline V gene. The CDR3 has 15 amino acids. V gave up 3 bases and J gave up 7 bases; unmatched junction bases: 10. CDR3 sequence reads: CASSLAGGPSGTQYF. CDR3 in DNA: TGTGCCAGCAGCTTGGCGGGGGGTCCCTCGGGGACCCAGTACTTC.

This CDR3 is CASSLPSGPSTDTQYF. The CDR3 nucleotides are TGCGCCAGCAGCTTGCCCAGCGGGCCTAGCACAGATACGCAGTATTTT. This chain links TRBV5-1 with TRBJ2-3, with D tentatively TRBD2 (6 bases). V shed 1 base and J shed 0 bases, with 12 bases lying between them. The CDR3 sequence is 16 residues long. Germline V gene lookup returns CDR1 SGHRS and CDR2 YFSETQ.

CDR3 loop: CASSLGQSYEQYF. The CDR3 DNA sequence: TGTGCCAGTAGTCTGGGACAGTCCTACGAGCAGTACTTC. The chain is built from TRBV19 and TRBJ2-7; 7 nucleotides agree with TRBD1. With V trimmed by 5 bases and J by 1 base, 2 bases remained unmatched. The CDR3 is made up of 13 amino acids. The germline gives CDR1 LNHDA, CDR2 SQIVND (reference sequence).

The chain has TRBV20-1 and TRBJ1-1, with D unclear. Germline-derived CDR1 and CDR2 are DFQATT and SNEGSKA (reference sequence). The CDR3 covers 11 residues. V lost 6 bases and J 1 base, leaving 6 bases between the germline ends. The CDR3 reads CSAPGNTEAFF. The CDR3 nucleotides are TGCAGTGCCCCAGGGAACACTGAAGCTTTCTTT.

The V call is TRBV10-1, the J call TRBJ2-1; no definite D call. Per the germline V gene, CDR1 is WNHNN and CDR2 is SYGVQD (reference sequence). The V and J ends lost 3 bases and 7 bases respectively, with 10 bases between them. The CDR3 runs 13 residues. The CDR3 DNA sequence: TGCGCCAGCAGTGATCCAGGCTTTAATGAGCAGTTCTTC. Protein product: CASSDPGFNEQFF.